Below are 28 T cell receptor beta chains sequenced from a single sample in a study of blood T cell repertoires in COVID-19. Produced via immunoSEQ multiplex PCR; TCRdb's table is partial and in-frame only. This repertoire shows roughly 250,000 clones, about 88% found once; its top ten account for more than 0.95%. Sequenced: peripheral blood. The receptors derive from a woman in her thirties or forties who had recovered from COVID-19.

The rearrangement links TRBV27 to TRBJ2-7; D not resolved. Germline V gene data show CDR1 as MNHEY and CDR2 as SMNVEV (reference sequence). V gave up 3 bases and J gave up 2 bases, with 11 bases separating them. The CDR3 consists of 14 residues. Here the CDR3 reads CASSFLGPTYEQYF. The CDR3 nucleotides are TGTGCCAGCAGTTTCTTGGGCCCCACCTACGAGCAGTACTTC.

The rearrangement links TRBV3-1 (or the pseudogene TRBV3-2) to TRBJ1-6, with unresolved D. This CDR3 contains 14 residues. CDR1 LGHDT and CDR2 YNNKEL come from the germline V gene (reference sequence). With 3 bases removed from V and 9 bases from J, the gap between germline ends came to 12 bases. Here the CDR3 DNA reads TGTGCCAGCAGCCACAGCAGGCGTGGTTCACCCCTCCACTTT. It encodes CASSHSRRGSPLHF.

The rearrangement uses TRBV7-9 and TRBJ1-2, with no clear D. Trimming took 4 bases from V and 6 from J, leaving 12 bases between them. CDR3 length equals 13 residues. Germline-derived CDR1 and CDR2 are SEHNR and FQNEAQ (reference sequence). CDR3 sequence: CASSYGGIDGYTF. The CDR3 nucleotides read TGTGCCAGCAGCTACGGCGGGATCGATGGCTACACCTTC.

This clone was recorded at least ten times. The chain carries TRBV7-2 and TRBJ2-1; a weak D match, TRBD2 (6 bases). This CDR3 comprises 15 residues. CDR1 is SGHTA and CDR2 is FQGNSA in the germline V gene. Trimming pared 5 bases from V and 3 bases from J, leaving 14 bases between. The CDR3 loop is CASSPTTRGYNEQFF. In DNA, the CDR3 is TGTGCCAGCAGCCCCACGACTAGGGGCTACAATGAGCAGTTCTTC.

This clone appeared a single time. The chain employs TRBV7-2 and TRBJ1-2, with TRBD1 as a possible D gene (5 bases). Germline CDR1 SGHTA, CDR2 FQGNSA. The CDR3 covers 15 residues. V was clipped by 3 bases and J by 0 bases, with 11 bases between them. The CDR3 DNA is TGTGCCAGCAGCTTGGGGCTTGTGGCTAACTATGGCTACACCTTC. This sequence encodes CASSLGLVANYGYTF.

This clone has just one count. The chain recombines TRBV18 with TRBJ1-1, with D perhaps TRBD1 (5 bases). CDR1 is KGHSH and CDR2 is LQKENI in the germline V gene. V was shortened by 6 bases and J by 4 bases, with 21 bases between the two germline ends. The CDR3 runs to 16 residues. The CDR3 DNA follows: TGTGCCAGCTCGCCCACCCGCTCCAGGGTAGGCACTGAAGCTTTCTTT. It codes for CASSPTRSRVGTEAFF.

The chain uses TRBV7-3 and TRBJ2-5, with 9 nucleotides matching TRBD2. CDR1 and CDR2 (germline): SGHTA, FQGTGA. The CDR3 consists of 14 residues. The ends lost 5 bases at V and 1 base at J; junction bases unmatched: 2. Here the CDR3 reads CASSARGGQETQYF. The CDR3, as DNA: TGTGCCAGCAGCGCGCGGGGGGGCCAAGAGACCCAGTACTTC.

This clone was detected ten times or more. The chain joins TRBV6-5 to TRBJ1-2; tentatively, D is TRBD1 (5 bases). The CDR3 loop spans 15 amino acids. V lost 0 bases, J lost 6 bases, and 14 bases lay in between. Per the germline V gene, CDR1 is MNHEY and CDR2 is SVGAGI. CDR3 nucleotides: TGTGCCAGCAGTTACTCGCGGGGGGATATCCATGGCTACACCTTC. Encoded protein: CASSYSRGDIHGYTF.

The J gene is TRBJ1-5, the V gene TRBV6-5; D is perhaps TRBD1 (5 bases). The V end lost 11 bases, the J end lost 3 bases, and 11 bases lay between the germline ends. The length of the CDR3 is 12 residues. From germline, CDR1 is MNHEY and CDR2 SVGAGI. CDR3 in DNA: TGTGCCGCCTACAGGCCCAATCAGCCCCAGCATTTT. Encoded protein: CAAYRPNQPQHF.

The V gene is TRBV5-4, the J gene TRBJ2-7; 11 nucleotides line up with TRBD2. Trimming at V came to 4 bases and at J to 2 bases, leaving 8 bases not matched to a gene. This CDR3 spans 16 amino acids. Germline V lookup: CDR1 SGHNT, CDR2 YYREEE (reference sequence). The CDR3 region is CASSVGTSGAAYEQYF. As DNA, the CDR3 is TGTGCCAGCAGCGTCGGGACTAGCGGCGCCGCCTACGAGCAGTACTTC.

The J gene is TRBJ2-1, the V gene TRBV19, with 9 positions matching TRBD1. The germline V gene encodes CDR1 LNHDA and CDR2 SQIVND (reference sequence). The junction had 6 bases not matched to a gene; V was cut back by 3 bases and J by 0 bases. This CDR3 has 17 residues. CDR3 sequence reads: CASSMGTGPGSYNEQFF. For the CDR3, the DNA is TGTGCCAGTAGTATGGGGACAGGGCCCGGCTCCTACAATGAGCAGTTCTTC.

CDR3 sequence: CASSEFWAGGSGDQPQHF. The CDR3 bases are TGTGCCAGCAGTGAATTTTGGGCAGGGGGTAGCGGGGATCAGCCCCAGCATTTT. The rearrangement joins TRBV2 to TRBJ1-5, with 7 nucleotides matching TRBD1. Looked up from germline, CDR1 is SNHLY and CDR2 is FYNNEI. The V and J ends lost 2 bases and 5 bases, in that order; junction bases with no gene match: 15. The CDR3 runs 18 residues.

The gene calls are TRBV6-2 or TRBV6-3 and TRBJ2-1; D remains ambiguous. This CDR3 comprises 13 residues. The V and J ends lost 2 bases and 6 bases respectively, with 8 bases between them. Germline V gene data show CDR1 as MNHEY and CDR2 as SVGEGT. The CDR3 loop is CASSYGLPNEQFF. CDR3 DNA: TGTGCCAGCAGTTACGGGCTACCCAATGAGCAGTTCTTC.

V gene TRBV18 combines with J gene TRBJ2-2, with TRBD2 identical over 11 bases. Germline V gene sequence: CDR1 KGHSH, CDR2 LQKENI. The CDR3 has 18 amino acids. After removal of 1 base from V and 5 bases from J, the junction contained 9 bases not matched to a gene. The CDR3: CASSPRLAGGPGTGELFF. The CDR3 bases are TGTGCCAGCTCACCACGTCTAGCGGGAGGCCCTGGAACCGGGGAGCTGTTTTTT.

The CDR3 bases are TGTGCCTGGAGGGTAGCGGGAGGGACAGATACGCAGTATTTT. Protein product: CAWRVAGGTDTQYF. This rearrangement joins TRBV30 to TRBJ2-3, with 11 positions matching TRBD2. This CDR3 is built from 14 residues. After removal of 3 bases from V and 3 bases from J, the junction contained 2 bases not matched to a gene. Germline loops: CDR1 GTSNPN, CDR2 SVGIG (reference sequence).

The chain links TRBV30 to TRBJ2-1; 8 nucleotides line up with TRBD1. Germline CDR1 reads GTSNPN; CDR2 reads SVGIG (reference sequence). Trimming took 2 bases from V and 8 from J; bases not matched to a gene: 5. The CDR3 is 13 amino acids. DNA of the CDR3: TGTGCCTGGAGTACCAGGGGGCCCCATGAGCAGTTCTTC. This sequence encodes CAWSTRGPHEQFF.

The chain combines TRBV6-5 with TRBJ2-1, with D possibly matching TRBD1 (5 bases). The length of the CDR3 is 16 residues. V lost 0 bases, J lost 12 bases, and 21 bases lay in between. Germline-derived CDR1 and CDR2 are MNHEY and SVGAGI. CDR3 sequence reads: CASSYSGHLRGLGQFF. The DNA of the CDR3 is TGTGCCAGCAGTTACTCGGGGCACCTTCGTGGGTTGGGGCAGTTCTTC.

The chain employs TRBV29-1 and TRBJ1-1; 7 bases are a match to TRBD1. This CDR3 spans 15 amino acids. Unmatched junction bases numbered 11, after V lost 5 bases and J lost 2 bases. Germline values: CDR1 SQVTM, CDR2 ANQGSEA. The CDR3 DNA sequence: TGCAGCGTTCATAATAACAGGGGACCCAACACTGAAGCTTTCTTT. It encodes CSVHNNRGPNTEAFF. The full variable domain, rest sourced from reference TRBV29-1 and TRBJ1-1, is SAVISQKPSRDICQRGTSLTIQCQVDSQVTMMFWYRQQPGQSLTLIATANQGSEATYESGFVIDKFPISRPNLTFSTLTVSNMSPEDSSIYLCSVHNNRGPNTEAFFGQGTRLTVV.

The CDR3 DNA follows: TGTGCCAGTAGTATTCGGGAGACAGCGGGGACCGGGGAGCTGTTTTTT. Encoded protein: CASSIRETAGTGELFF. V is TRBV19 and J is TRBJ2-2; 7 nucleotides agree with TRBD2. CDR1 and CDR2 (germline): LNHDA, SQIVND (reference sequence). This CDR3 has 16 amino acids. V dropped 3 bases and J dropped 5; count of bases not matched to a gene: 9.

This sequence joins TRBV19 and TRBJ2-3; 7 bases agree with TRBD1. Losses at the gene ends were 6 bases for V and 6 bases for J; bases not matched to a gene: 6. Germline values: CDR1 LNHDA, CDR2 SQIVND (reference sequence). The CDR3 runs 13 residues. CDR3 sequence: CASRPQGEDTQYF. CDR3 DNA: TGTGCCAGTAGGCCCCAGGGGGAGGATACGCAGTATTTT.

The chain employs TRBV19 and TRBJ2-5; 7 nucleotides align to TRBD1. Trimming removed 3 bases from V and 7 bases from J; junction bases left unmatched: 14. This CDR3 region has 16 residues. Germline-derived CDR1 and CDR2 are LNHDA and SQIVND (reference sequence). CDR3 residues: CASSMPRGTAVGTQYF. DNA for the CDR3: TGTGCCAGTAGTATGCCTCGAGGGACAGCCGTGGGGACCCAGTACTTC.

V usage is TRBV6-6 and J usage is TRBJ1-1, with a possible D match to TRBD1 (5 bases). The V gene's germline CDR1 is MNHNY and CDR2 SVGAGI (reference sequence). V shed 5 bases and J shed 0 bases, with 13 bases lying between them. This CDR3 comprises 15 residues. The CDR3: CASSLGGGMNTEAFF. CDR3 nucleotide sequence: TGTGCCAGCAGTCTCGGGGGGGGGATGAACACTGAAGCTTTCTTT.

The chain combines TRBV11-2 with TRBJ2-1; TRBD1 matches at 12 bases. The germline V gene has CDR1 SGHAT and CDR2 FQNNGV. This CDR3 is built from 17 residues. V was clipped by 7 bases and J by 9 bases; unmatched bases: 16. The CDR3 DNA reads TGTGCCAGCACCGGGACAGGGGGCATCGGGAGGATAGGTGAGCAGTTCTTC. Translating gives CASTGTGGIGRIGEQFF.

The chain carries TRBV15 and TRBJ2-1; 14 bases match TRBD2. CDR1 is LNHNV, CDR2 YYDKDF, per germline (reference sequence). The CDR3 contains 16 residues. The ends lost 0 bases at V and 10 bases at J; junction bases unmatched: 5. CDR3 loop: CATSRDWGLAGDEQFF. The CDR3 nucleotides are TGTGCCACCAGCAGAGATTGGGGACTAGCGGGGGACGAGCAGTTCTTC. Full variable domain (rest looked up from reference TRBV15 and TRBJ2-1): DAMVIQNPRYQVTQFGKPVTLSCSQTLNHNVMYWYQQKSSQAPKLLFHYYDKDFNNEADTPDNFQSRRPNTSFCFLDIRSPGLGDTAMYLCATSRDWGLAGDEQFFGPGTRLTVL.

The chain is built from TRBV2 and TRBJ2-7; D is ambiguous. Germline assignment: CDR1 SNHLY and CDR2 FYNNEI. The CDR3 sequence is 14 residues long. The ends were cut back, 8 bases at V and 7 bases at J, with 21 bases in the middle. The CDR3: CASYRQRTAGEQYF. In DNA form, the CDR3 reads TGTGCCAGCTACCGACAACGAACGGCTGGGGAGCAGTACTTC. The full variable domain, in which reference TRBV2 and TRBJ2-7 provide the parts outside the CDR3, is EPEVTQTPSHQVTQMGQEVILRCVPISNHLYFYWYRQILGQKVEFLVSFYNNEISEKSEIFDDQFSVERPDGSNFTLKIRSTKLEDSAMYFCASYRQRTAGEQYFGPGTRLTVT.

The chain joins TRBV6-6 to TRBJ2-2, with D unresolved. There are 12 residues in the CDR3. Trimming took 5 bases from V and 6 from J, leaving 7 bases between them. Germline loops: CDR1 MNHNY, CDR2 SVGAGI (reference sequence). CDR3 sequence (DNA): TGTGCCAGCAGTCCTCCGGCCGGGGAGCTGTTTTTT. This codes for CASSPPAGELFF.

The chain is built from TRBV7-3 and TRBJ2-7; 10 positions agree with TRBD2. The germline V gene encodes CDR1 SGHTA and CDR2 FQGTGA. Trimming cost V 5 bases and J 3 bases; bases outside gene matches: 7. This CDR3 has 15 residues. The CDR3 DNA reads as TGTGCCAGCAGCCGACTAGCGGGTGGTCGCTACGAGCAGTACTTC. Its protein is CASSRLAGGRYEQYF.

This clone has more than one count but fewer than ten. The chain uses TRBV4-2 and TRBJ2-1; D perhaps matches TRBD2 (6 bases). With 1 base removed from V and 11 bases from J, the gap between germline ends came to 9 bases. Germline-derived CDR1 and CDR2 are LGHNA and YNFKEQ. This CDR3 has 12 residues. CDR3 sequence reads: CASSQVREQQFF. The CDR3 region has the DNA TGTGCCAGCAGCCAAGTTCGGGAGCAGCAGTTCTTC.